Each of the 14 T cell receptor beta chains below was sequenced from the same sample in a study of blood T cell repertoires in COVID-19. Repertoires were generated with immunoSEQ multiplex PCR, while TCRdb's copy carries only in-frame clones and drops some. The table includes 110,000 to 150,000 clones, around 82% detected once. The source material was peripheral blood. All receptors come from a woman in her forties or fifties with acute or convalescent COVID-19.

This clone came up a few times. This chain links TRBV19 with TRBJ2-2; 8 positions agree with TRBD2. The CDR3 runs to 14 residues. Trimming cost V 6 bases and J 7 bases; bases outside gene matches: 7. CDR1 is LNHDA and CDR2 is SQIVND in the germline V gene (reference sequence). CDR3 loop: CASSPAGGNGELFF. CDR3 in DNA: TGTGCCAGTAGCCCCGCGGGGGGCAACGGGGAGCTGTTTTTT. Full variable domain (outside the CDR3, taken from reference TRBV19 and TRBJ2-2): DGGITQSPKYLFRKEGQNVTLSCEQNLNHDAMYWYRQDPGQGLRLIYYSQIVNDFQKGDIAEGYSVSREKKESFPLTVTSAQKNPTAFYLCASSPAGGNGELFFGEGSRLTVL.

The rearrangement uses TRBV6-2 or TRBV6-3 and TRBJ1-5; a possible D gene is TRBD1 (5 bases). This CDR3 contains 15 residues. Trimming left V 5 bases short and J 10 bases short, with 21 bases between. CDR1 and CDR2 (germline): MNHEY, SVGEGT. CDR3 loop: CASSDGPGGQEPQHF. CDR3 nucleotide sequence: TGTGCCAGCAGTGACGGACCGGGGGGTCAAGAACCCCAGCATTTT.

The V and J genes are TRBV19 and TRBJ2-1; D might be TRBD2 (6 bases). The CDR3 contains 17 residues. Per germline, CDR1 LNHDA and CDR2 SQIVND (reference sequence). The V and J ends lost 4 bases and 0 bases respectively, with 16 bases between them. CDR3 coding DNA: TGTGCCAGTAGTAACAGCGGAGGGGCTATCTCCTACAATGAGCAGTTCTTC. This codes for CASSNSGGAISYNEQFF. Supplemented by reference TRBV19 and TRBJ2-1, the full variable domain reads DGGITQSPKYLFRKEGQNVTLSCEQNLNHDAMYWYRQDPGQGLRLIYYSQIVNDFQKGDIAEGYSVSREKKESFPLTVTSAQKNPTAFYLCASSNSGGAISYNEQFFGPGTRLTVL.

The chain joins TRBV9 to TRBJ2-2; no firm D call. Germline CDR1 reads SGDLS; CDR2 reads YYNGEE. Trimming stripped 4 bases from V and 1 base from J, with 11 bases between. The CDR3 extends over 15 amino acids. The CDR3 spells CASSKNSGNTGELFF. CDR3 nucleotides: TGTGCCAGCAGCAAGAACTCAGGGAACACCGGGGAGCTGTTTTTT.

The chain carries TRBV15 and TRBJ1-1; D ambiguous. Trimming removed 0 bases from V and 6 bases from J, with 11 bases in between. Per germline, CDR1 LNHNV and CDR2 YYDKDF (reference sequence). This CDR3 has 14 residues. The CDR3 sequence is CATSRDKEVPEAFF. The DNA of the CDR3 is TGTGCCACCAGCAGAGATAAGGAGGTGCCTGAAGCTTTCTTT.

V and J are TRBV27 and TRBJ1-2, with D possibly being TRBD1 (6 bases). The V end lost 3 bases, the J end lost 7 bases, and 15 bases lay between the germline ends. The CDR3 runs 14 residues. Germline V gene lookup returns CDR1 MNHEY and CDR2 SMNVEV (reference sequence). The CDR3 spells CASSLGLGAFGYTF. The CDR3, as DNA: TGTGCCAGCAGTTTGGGGCTGGGGGCCTTTGGCTACACCTTC.

The V call is TRBV19, the J call TRBJ1-1; TRBD1 matches 8 bases. Germline V gene lookup returns CDR1 LNHDA and CDR2 SQIVND (reference sequence). Trimming cost V 7 bases and J 4 bases; bases outside gene matches: 2. There are 12 residues in the CDR3. CDR3 loop: CASTDRVTEAFF. CDR3 bases: TGTGCCAGTACGGACAGGGTCACTGAAGCTTTCTTT. Full variable domain (missing parts from reference TRBV19 and TRBJ1-1): DGGITQSPKYLFRKEGQNVTLSCEQNLNHDAMYWYRQDPGQGLRLIYYSQIVNDFQKGDIAEGYSVSREKKESFPLTVTSAQKNPTAFYLCASTDRVTEAFFGQGTRLTVV.

This clone was detected ten times or more. V gene TRBV4-1 combines with J gene TRBJ2-1, with D possibly TRBD2 on 6 matching bases. This CDR3 is built from 15 residues. From germline, CDR1 is MGHRA and CDR2 YSYEKL. Deletions cut 0 bases from V and 3 bases from J, with 9 bases between. CDR3 amino acids: CASSQDPDYYNEQFF. CDR3 in DNA: TGCGCCAGCAGCCAAGATCCGGACTACTACAATGAGCAGTTCTTC.

Sample share makes this clone medium-sized. The rearrangement uses TRBV19 and TRBJ1-4; no reliable D call. Germline CDR1 and CDR2: LNHDA and SQIVND (reference sequence). The CDR3 is 12 amino acids. Trimming cost V 7 bases and J 6 bases, with 9 bases left between them. For the CDR3, the DNA is TGTGCCAGTAAAAGCCAGGATGAAAAACTGTTTTTT. This codes for CASKSQDEKLFF.

V and J are TRBV5-1 and TRBJ2-5, with D possibly TRBD1 on 6 matching bases. Germline V gene sequence: CDR1 SGHRS, CDR2 YFSETQ. Trimming cost V 7 bases and J 5 bases, with 33 bases left between them. The CDR3 contains 19 residues. The CDR3 region has the DNA TGCGCCAGCGCGGAGCTTGGACGGTCTGGACAGCTATCGGTGGAGACCCAGTACTTC. Its translation is CASAELGRSGQLSVETQYF.

This clone was recorded only once. V is TRBV6-5 and J is TRBJ1-5, with TRBD1 matching over 8 bases. The CDR3 runs to 16 residues. V lost 0 bases and J lost 7; bases outside the gene matches: 8. Germline CDR1 reads MNHEY; CDR2 reads SVGAGI. The CDR3 loop reads CASSYSAGGAGQPQHF. The DNA for the CDR3 is TGTGCCAGCAGTTACTCGGCAGGGGGCGCGGGCCAGCCCCAGCATTTT.

The rearrangement joins TRBV25-1 to TRBJ1-1, with D hard to call. V lost 5 bases and J 3 bases, leaving 13 bases between the germline ends. This CDR3 is 14 amino acids long. Germline CDR1 is MGHDK and CDR2 is SYGVNS. In nucleotides, the CDR3 is TGTGCCAGCAGTCCCCCCCGGGGTTACACTGAAGCTTTCTTT. Its translation: CASSPPRGYTEAFF. The full variable domain, rest sourced from reference TRBV25-1 and TRBJ1-1, is EADIYQTPRYLVIGTGKKITLECSQTMGHDKMYWYQQDPGMELHLIHYSYGVNSTEKGDLSSESTVSRIRTEHFPLTLESARPSHTSQYLCASSPPRGYTEAFFGQGTRLTVV.

The CDR3 DNA sequence: TGTGCCAGCGGGGAGGGGGGTAGCAATCAGCCCCAGCATTTT. The encoded protein is CASGEGGSNQPQHF. The V gene is TRBV19, the J gene TRBJ1-5; maybe TRBD1 (6 bases). CDR1 and CDR2 (germline): LNHDA, SQIVND (reference sequence). The V end lost 9 bases, the J end lost 0 bases, and 12 bases lay between the germline ends. The CDR3 is made up of 14 amino acids.

The chain carries TRBV19 and TRBJ1-5; D may be TRBD1 (5 bases). V was clipped by 3 bases and J by 5 bases, with 23 bases between them. The CDR3 extends over 18 amino acids. Germline loops: CDR1 LNHDA, CDR2 SQIVND (reference sequence). The CDR3 here is CASSISSGRVVGHQPQHF. The DNA for the CDR3 is TGTGCCAGTAGTATTTCTTCGGGCAGGGTCGTGGGGCATCAGCCCCAGCATTTT.